This passage covers 15 T cell receptor beta chains from one sample sequenced in a study of OX40 agonist ivuxolimab in advanced cancers. Method: immunoSEQ multiplex PCR; TCRdb's copy keeps in-frame clones and lacks some. Of 68,000 or so clones detected, less than 90% appear once; the ten largest clones hold 2% to 2.5%. This specimen consisted of CD4+ or CD8+ T cells sorted from blood, obtained in a trial of the OX40 agonist ivuxolimab. Every receptor here comes from an adult with an advanced solid tumor such as melanoma, head and neck, liver or kidney cancer.

The rearrangement uses TRBV14 and TRBJ1-5, with D possibly matching TRBD1 (5 bases). The germline CDR1 and CDR2 sequences are SGHDN and FVKESK. Trimming took 3 bases from V and 5 from J, leaving 8 bases between them. The CDR3 covers 13 residues. The CDR3 nucleotides are TGTGCCAGCAGCCAGGGGGTGGATCAGCCCCAGCATTTT. This encodes CASSQGVDQPQHF.

This clone has a single count. The chain joins TRBV18 to TRBJ2-2; 13 bases line up with TRBD2. Germline V gives CDR1 KGHSH, CDR2 LQKENI. The CDR3 loop spans 18 amino acids. Trimming at V came to 6 bases and at J to 0 bases, leaving 7 bases not matched to a gene. CDR3 DNA sequence: TGTGCCAGCTCGCCTAGGACTAGCGGGAGTTCGAACACCGGGGAGCTGTTTTTT. Translation gives CASSPRTSGSSNTGELFF.

J is TRBJ1-2 and V is TRBV15; a weak D match, TRBD1 (6 bases). The CDR3 loop spans 15 amino acids. Looked up from germline, CDR1 is LNHNV and CDR2 is YYDKDF (reference sequence). Trimming removed 0 bases from V and 8 bases from J, with 16 bases in between. CDR3 in DNA: TGTGCCACCAGCAGAGATCCCCCAGGGGCTCGCGGCTACACCTTC. As protein: CATSRDPPGARGYTF. The variable domain in full, with the rest retrieved from reference TRBV15 and TRBJ1-2, is DAMVIQNPRYQVTQFGKPVTLSCSQTLNHNVMYWYQQKSSQAPKLLFHYYDKDFNNEADTPDNFQSRRPNTSFCFLDIRSPGLGDTAMYLCATSRDPPGARGYTFGSGTRLTVV.

The chain carries TRBV19 and TRBJ1-5; D call uncertain. V shed 3 bases and J shed 1 base, with 13 bases lying between them. Germline loops: CDR1 LNHDA, CDR2 SQIVND (reference sequence). CDR3 length: 16 residues. This chain's CDR3 is CASSMGRPLSNQPQHF. The CDR3 DNA reads TGTGCCAGTAGTATGGGCAGGCCTCTAAGCAATCAGCCCCAGCATTTT.

This clone showed up just a few times. The V gene is TRBV6-5, the J gene TRBJ2-7; D perhaps matches TRBD1 (6 bases). The CDR3 is made up of 15 amino acids. Germline V CDR1 and CDR2: MNHEY, SVGAGI. V was pared by 6 bases and J by 3 bases, with 18 bases between. The CDR3 loop reads CASRPRQVGFYEQYF. CDR3 in DNA: TGTGCCAGCAGGCCAAGACAGGTCGGTTTCTACGAGCAGTACTTC.

This chain connects TRBV5-1 to TRBJ1-1; 8 bases agree with TRBD1. This CDR3 has 16 residues. The germline V gene encodes CDR1 SGHRS and CDR2 YFSETQ. Losses at the gene ends were 4 bases for V and 2 bases for J; bases not matched to a gene: 10. The CDR3 is CASSVGDTGGNTEAFF. CDR3 in DNA: TGCGCCAGCAGCGTAGGAGATACAGGGGGAAACACTGAAGCTTTCTTT.

As for this clone: The same CDR3 can be traced to other DNA sequences in this sample. The chain couples TRBV5-5 to TRBJ1-4; TRBD1 is a possible D gene (6 bases). Trimming cost V 4 bases and J 0 bases, with 13 bases left between them. This CDR3 has 16 residues. Per germline, CDR1 SGHKS and CDR2 YYEKEE (reference sequence). CDR3 sequence: CASSLDRSATNEKLFF. The CDR3 DNA reads as TGTGCCAGCAGCCTGGACAGAAGTGCAACTAATGAAAAACTGTTTTTT.

The V and J genes are TRBV4-3 and TRBJ1-1; 10 nucleotides line up with TRBD1. This CDR3 contains 15 residues. Per germline, CDR1 LGHNA and CDR2 YSLEER. V lost 4 bases and J lost 6; bases outside the gene matches: 8. CDR3 region: CASSRLGQGWSEAFF. CDR3 nucleotide sequence: TGCGCCAGCAGCCGCTTGGGACAGGGGTGGTCTGAAGCTTTCTTT.

This clone came up a few times. V usage is TRBV7-9 and J usage is TRBJ1-1; D uncertain. The CDR3 has 15 residues. V lost 2 bases and J 7 bases, leaving 17 bases between the germline ends. Looked up from germline, CDR1 is SEHNR and CDR2 is FQNEAQ (reference sequence). The CDR3 region has the DNA TGTGCCAGCAGCTTAATGGCAGGCTATGGCGGTGAAGCTTTCTTT. As protein: CASSLMAGYGGEAFF.

The chain combines TRBV2 with TRBJ1-3; D possibly corresponds to TRBD1 (6 bases). Deletions cut 4 bases from V and 2 bases from J, with 12 bases between. Germline lookup yields CDR1 SNHLY and CDR2 FYNNEI. This CDR3 spans 15 amino acids. CDR3 DNA sequence: TGTGCCAGCAGTGTTAAGAGGGGGACTGGAAACACCATATATTTT. Protein product: CASSVKRGTGNTIYF.

The chain carries TRBV19 and TRBJ2-2; D is possibly TRBD2 (6 bases). Germline-derived CDR1 and CDR2 are LNHDA and SQIVND (reference sequence). CDR3 length: 17 amino acids. Trimming shortened V by 4 bases and J by 1 base, and 16 bases separated the two germline ends. The CDR3, as DNA: TGTGCCAGTAGTAATCGGCAGGGAGGTTGGAACACCGGGGAGCTGTTTTTT. It translates to CASSNRQGGWNTGELFF.

The chain couples TRBV19 to TRBJ2-1, with D possibly being TRBD2 (6 bases). CDR3 length: 15 amino acids. Trimming removed 4 bases at V and 0 bases at J, with 10 bases between. CDR1 LNHDA and CDR2 SQIVND come from the germline V gene (reference sequence). The CDR3, as DNA: TGTGCCAGTAGTAAGGCGGGGAACTCCTACAATGAGCAGTTCTTC. This codes for CASSKAGNSYNEQFF. The variable domain in full, with the rest retrieved from reference TRBV19 and TRBJ2-1, is DGGITQSPKYLFRKEGQNVTLSCEQNLNHDAMYWYRQDPGQGLRLIYYSQIVNDFQKGDIAEGYSVSREKKESFPLTVTSAQKNPTAFYLCASSKAGNSYNEQFFGPGTRLTVL.

The V and J genes are TRBV10-3 and TRBJ1-1; 7 nucleotides line up with TRBD1. Germline lookup yields CDR1 ENHRY and CDR2 SYGVKD. J lost 5 bases, V lost 2 bases, and 2 bases had no gene match. The length of the CDR3 is 13 residues. Here the CDR3 DNA reads TGTGCCATCAGTGAGACAGGGGTAACTGAAGCTTTCTTT. It yields the protein CAISETGVTEAFF.

The chain combines TRBV7-9 with TRBJ2-2; D is unclear. This CDR3 has 16 residues. Germline CDR1 SEHNR, CDR2 FQNEAQ (reference sequence). Trimming pared 5 bases from V and 0 bases from J, leaving 13 bases between. CDR3 in DNA: TGTGCCAGCAGCCATACATCGCCTCCGAACACCGGGGAGCTGTTTTTT. Residues: CASSHTSPPNTGELFF. Full variable domain (rest looked up from reference TRBV7-9 and TRBJ2-2): DTGVSQNPRHKITKRGQNVTFRCDPISEHNRLYWYRQTLGQGPEFLTYFQNEAQLEKSRLLSDRFSAERPKGSFSTLEIQRTEQGDSAMYLCASSHTSPPNTGELFFGEGSRLTVL.

The V call is TRBV5-1, the J call TRBJ2-7, with 12 bases aligning to TRBD2. This CDR3 has 17 residues. Trimming at V came to 4 bases and at J to 1 base, leaving 9 bases not matched to a gene. CDR1 and CDR2 from the germline V gene are SGHRS and YFSETQ. The CDR3 spells CASSPDWTSGNSYEQYF. The CDR3 DNA is TGCGCCAGCAGCCCGGACTGGACTAGCGGGAATTCCTACGAGCAGTACTTC.